This T cell receptor beta chain was profiled in a study of blood T cell repertoires in COVID-19. About the research overall: PBMCs, B-cell-depleted T cells, or T cells provided the cDNA or gDNA that made up the material.

Germline-derived CDR1 and CDR2 are LNHDA and SQIVND (reference sequence). V was trimmed by 5 bases and J by 9 bases, leaving 11 bases between them. CDR3 size: 12 residues. Here immunoSEQ multiplex PCR was the method, and the copy in TCRdb shows in-frame clones only, minus some. Of 130,000 to 150,000 clones in the sample, just under 85% are singletons; the top ten hold 3% to 3.5%. This TCR was recovered from a woman older than 75 with acute or convalescent COVID-19. Sequenced sample: peripheral blood. This chain connects TRBV19 to TRBJ1-5; no clear D. CDR3 DNA: TGTGCCAGTAGTGCGGCCATGGGGCCCCAGCATTTT. Protein product: CASSAAMGPQHF.